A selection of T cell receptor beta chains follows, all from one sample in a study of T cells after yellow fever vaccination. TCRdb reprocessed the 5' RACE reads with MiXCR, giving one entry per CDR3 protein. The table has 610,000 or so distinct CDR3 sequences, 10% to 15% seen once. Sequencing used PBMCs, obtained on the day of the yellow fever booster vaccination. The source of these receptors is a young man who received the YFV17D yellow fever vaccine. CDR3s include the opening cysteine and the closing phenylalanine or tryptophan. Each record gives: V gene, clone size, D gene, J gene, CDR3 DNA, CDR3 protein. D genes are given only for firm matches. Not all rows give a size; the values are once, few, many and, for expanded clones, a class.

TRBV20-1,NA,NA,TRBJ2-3,TGCTGTGCTAGAGATCTAGGAGCGACTAGCACAGATACGCAGTATTTT,CCARDLGATSTDTQYF
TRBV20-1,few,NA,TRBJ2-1,TGCAGTGCCAACGACAATGAGCAGTTCTTC,CSANDNEQFF
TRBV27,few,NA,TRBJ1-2,TGTGCCAGCACCCCCGGGGGGAGGCACTATGGCTACACCTTC,CASTPGGRHYGYTF
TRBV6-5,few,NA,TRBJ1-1,TGTGCCAGCAGTTACTCGAATAGTGGTGAAGCTTTCTTT,CASSYSNSGEAFF
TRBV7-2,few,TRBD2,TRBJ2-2,TGTGCCAGCAGACTCTTCGGGGGACTAACGAACACCGGGGAGCTGTTTTTT,CASRLFGGLTNTGELFF
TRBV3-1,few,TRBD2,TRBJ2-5,TGTGCCAGCAGCCTGCGGGGGGCGGGAGATCGAGAGACCCAGTACTTC,CASSLRGAGDRETQYF
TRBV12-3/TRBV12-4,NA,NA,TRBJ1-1,TGTGCCAGCAGCGGTGGGTCGTGGACTGAAGCTTTCTTT,CASSGGSWTEAFF
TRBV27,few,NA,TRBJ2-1,TGTGCCAGCAGCCCTGAGTCCCCCTCCTACAATGAGCAGTTCTTC,CASSPESPSYNEQFF
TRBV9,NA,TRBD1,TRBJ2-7,TGTGCCAGCAGCGTAGGGGGGACAGGGGCCTACGAGCAGTACTTC,CASSVGGTGAYEQYF
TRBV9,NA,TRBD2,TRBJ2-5,TGTGCCAGCAGCGTAACGGGGACTAGTAGCCTAGAGACCCAGTACTTC,CASSVTGTSSLETQYF
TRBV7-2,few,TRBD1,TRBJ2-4,TGTGCCAGCAGCTTACCGACAGGGTCCAAAAACATTCAGTACTTC,CASSLPTGSKNIQYF
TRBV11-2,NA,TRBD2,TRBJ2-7,TGTGCCAGCAGCACTCGCCGGCTAGGGTCTAGCGGGAGTTACGAGCAGTACTTC,CASSTRRLGSSGSYEQYF
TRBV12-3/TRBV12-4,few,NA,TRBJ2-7,TGTGCCAGCACCCAACTGGGGGAGCAGTACTTC,CASTQLGEQYF
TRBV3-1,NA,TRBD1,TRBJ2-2,TGTGCCACCTCCCAAGAGTCGGACAGGGTGAACACCGGGGAGCTGTTTTTT,CATSQESDRVNTGELFF
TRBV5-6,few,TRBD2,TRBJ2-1,TGTGCCAGCAGCTTGTACACTTGGGGCGGGAGGCTCAATGAGCAGTTCTTC,CASSLYTWGGRLNEQFF
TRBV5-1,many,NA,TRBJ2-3,TGCGCCAGCAGCTTGGGCAAAACAGATACGCAGTATTTT,CASSLGKTDTQYF
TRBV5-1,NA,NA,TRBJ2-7,TGCGCCAGCAGCTTGGAGGTTTGCGAGCAGTACTTC,CASSLEVCEQYF
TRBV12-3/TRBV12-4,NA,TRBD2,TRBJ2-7,TGTGCCAGCCAATTCTCCGGGGGGGGGCCCTACGAGCAGTACTTC,CASQFSGGGPYEQYF
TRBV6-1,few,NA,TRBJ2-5,TGTGCCAGCTTTAAAGAGACCCAGTACTTC,CASFKETQYF
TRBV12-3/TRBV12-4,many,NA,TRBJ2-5,TGTGCCAGCAGTTTAAAGGTGTCAGCAAATTCACAAGAGACCCAGTACTTC,CASSLKVSANSQETQYF
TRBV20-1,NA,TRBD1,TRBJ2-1,TGCAGTGCGTACAGGGGTCGTAGCTCCTACAATGAGCAGTTCTTC,CSAYRGRSSYNEQFF
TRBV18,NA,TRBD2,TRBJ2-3,TGTGCCAGCTCACCACCTGCTAGCGGGTTAAAGGCGGAGACAGATACGCAGTATTTT,CASSPPASGLKAETDTQYF
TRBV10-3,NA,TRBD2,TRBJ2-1,TGTGCCATCAGTGATAGGGGACTAGCGGGAGCGAGGGAGCAGTTCTTC,CAISDRGLAGAREQFF
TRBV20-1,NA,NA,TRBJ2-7,TGCAGTGCCAACTCCATCTCTAGCGCTAGCTCCTACGAGCAGTACTTC,CSANSISSASSYEQYF
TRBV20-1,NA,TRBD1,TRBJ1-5,TGCAGTGCTAGTCCTGGGGGCGCGGGACAGGCCAATCAGCCCCAGCATTTT,CSASPGGAGQANQPQHF
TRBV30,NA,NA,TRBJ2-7,TGTGCCTGCCCGAAATGGGAAAGAACGGCCTACGAGCAGTACTTC,CACPKWERTAYEQYF
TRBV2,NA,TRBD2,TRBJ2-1,TGTGCCAGCAGTGATGTTGGCGGGACTAGCTTGGATGAGCAGTTCTTC,CASSDVGGTSLDEQFF
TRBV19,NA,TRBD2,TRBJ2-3,TGTGCCAGTAGTACAATCCTAGCGGGATTCACAGATACGCAGTATTTT,CASSTILAGFTDTQYF
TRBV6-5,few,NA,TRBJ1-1,TGTGCCAGCAGTTACTCAGTATGGGGGGGAAGCACTGAAGCTTTCTTT,CASSYSVWGGSTEAFF
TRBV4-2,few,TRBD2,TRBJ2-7,TGTGCCAGCAGCCTAAATCAGGATTCGGGAGGTTACTCCTACGAGCAGTACTTC,CASSLNQDSGGYSYEQYF
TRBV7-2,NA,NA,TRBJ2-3,TGTGCCAGCAGCTTGACTCCGACACGGAGAGCAGATACGCAGTATTTT,CASSLTPTRRADTQYF
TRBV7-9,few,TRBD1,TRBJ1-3,TGTGCCAGCAGCCCCTTTTTACAGGGGAAGACTGGAAACACCATATATTTT,CASSPFLQGKTGNTIYF
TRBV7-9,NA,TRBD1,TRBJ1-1,TGTGCCAGCAGCGCTCGGACAGGAACTGAAGCTTTCTTT,CASSARTGTEAFF
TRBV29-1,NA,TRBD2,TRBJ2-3,TGCAGCGTCGTAGAACTAGCGGGCACGAATACGCAGTATTTT,CSVVELAGTNTQYF
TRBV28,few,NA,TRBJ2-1,TGTGCCAGCAGTTCTGGGGCGCAGGGGCTTAACAATGAGCAGTTCTTC,CASSSGAQGLNNEQFF
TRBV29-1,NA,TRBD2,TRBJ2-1,TGCAGCACTATTAGCGGGAGCTCCTACAATGAGCAGTTCTTC,CSTISGSSYNEQFF
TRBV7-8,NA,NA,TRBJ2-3,TGTGCCAGCAGCCTTAGACACCTACCAGATACGCAGTATTTT,CASSLRHLPDTQYF
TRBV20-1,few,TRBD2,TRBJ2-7,TGCAGTGCTAGAGGTGATAGCGGGAGCCGCCACGAGCAGTACTTC,CSARGDSGSRHEQYF
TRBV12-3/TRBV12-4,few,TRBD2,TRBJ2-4,TGTGCCAGCAGGTCTAGCGGGAGGGCCATGAACATTCAGTACTTC,CASRSSGRAMNIQYF
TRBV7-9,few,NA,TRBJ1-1,TGTGCCAGCAGCTTATCGTACCACCGAGGGGAGAACACTGAAGCTTTCTTT,CASSLSYHRGENTEAFF
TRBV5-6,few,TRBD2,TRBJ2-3,TGTGCCAGCACCATAGGAGCGGGAGCAACAGATACGCAGTATTTT,CASTIGAGATDTQYF
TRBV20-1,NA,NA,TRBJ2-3,TGCAGTGTTTCGCAGGGGGGAGATACGCAGTATTTT,CSVSQGGDTQYF
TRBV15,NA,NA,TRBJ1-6,TGTGCCACCCGCCAGACAGGAGGAATTTCACCCCTCCACTTT,CATRQTGGISPLHF
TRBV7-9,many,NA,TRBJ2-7,TGTGCCAGCAGCCCCGGACGGGTCCCCTACGAGCAGTACTTC,CASSPGRVPYEQYF
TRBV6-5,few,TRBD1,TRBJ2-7,TGTGCCAGCAGACTCACCGGGACAGGGGTCGAGGAGCAGTACTTC,CASRLTGTGVEEQYF
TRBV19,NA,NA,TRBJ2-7,TGTGCCAGTGCGTCGGGAGTCTCCTACGAGCAGTACTTC,CASASGVSYEQYF
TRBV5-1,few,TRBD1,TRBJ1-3,TGCGCCAGCAGCTTGCTGGGACAGGGGAATGGAAACACCATATATTTT,CASSLLGQGNGNTIYF
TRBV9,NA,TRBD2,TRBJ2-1,TGTGCCAGCAGCGCCCGACTGCTGACTAGCGGGATGACCTACAATGAGCAGTTCTTC,CASSARLLTSGMTYNEQFF
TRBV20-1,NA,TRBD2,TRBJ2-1,TGCAGTGCTAGAGATCTTGCTAGCGGGCTAGTCTCCTACAATGAGCAGTTCTTC,CSARDLASGLVSYNEQFF
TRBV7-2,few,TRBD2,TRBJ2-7,TGTGCCAGCAGCTACCTAGCGGGAGGGCCCCACGAGCAGTACTTC,CASSYLAGGPHEQYF